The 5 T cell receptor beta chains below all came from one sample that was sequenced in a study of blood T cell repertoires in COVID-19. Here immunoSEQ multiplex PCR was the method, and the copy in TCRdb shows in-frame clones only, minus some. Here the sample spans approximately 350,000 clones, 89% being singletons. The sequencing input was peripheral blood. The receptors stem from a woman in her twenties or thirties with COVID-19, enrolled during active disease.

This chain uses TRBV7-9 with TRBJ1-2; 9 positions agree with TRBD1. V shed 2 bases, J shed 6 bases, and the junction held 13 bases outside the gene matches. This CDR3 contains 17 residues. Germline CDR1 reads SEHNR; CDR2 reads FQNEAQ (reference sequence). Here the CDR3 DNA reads TGTGCCAGCAGCTTATTCCCGGGACAGGGTGAGATTGATGGCTACACCTTC. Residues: CASSLFPGQGEIDGYTF.

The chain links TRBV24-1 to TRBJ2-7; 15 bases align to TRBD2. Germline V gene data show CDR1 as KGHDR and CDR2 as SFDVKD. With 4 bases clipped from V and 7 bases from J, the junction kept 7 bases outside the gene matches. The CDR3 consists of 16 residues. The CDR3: CATSDGLAGGLGEQYV. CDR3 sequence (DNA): TGTGCCACCAGTGACGGACTAGCGGGAGGGCTGGGGGAGCAGTACGTC.

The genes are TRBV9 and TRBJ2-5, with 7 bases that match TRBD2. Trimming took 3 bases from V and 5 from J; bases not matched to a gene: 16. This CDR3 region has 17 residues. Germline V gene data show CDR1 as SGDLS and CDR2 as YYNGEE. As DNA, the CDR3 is TGTGCCAGCAGCGCCGCCGGGACTAACCATCCTTTTGAGACCCAGTACTTC. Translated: CASSAAGTNHPFETQYF.

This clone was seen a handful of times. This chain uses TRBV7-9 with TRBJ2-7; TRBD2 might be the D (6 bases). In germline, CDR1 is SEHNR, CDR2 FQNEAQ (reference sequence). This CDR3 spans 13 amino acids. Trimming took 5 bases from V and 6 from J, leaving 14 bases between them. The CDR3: CASSRGVAVEQYV. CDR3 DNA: TGTGCCAGCAGCCGCGGGGTCGCCGTCGAGCAGTACGTC.

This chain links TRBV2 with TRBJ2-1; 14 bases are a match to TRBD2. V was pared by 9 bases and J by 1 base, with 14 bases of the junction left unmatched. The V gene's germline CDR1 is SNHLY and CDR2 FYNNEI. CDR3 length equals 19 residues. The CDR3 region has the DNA TGTGCCAGTACGTTAGCCGGGACTAGCGGGAGTAGGTCCTACAATGAGCAGTTCTTC. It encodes CASTLAGTSGSRSYNEQFF.